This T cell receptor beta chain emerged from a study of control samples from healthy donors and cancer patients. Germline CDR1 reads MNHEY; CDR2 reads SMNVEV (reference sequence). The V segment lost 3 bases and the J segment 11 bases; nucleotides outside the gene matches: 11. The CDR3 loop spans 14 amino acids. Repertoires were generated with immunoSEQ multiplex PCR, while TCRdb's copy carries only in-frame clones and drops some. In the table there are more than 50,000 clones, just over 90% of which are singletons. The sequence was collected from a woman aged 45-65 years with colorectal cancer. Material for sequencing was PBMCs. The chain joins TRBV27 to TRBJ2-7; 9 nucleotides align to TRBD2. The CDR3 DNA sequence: TGTGCCAGCAGTTTTAGTCTAGCGGGATTTACGGAGTACTTC. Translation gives CASSFSLAGFTEYF.